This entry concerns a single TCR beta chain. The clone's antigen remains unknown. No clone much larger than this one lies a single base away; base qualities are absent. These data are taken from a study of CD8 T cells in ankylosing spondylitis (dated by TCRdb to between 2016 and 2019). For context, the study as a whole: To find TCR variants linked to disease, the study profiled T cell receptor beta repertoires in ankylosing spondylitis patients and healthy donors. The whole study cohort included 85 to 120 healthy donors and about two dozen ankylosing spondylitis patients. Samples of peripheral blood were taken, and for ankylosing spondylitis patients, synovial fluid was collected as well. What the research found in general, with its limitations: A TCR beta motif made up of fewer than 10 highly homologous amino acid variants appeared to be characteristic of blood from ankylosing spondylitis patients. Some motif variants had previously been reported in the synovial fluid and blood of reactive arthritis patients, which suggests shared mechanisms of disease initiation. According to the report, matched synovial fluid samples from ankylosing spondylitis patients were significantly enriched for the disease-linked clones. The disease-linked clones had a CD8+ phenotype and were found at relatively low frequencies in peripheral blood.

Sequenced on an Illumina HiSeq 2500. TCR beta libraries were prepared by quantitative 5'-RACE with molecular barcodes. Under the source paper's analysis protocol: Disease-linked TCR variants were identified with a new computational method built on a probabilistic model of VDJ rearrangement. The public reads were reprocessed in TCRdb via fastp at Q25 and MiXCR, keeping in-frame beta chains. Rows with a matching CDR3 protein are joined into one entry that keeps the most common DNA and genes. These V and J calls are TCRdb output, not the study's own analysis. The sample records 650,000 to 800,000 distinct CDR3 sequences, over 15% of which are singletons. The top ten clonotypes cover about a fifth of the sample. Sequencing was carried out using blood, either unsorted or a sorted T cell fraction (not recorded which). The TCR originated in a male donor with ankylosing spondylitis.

The DNA sequence reads TGCGCCAGCAGCAGAACCGGGACAGAGAATGAAAAACTGTTTTTT. It codes for CASSRTGTENEKLFF. This sequence uses TRBV5-1 and TRBJ1-4, with 7 junctional bases fitting TRBD1. CDR1 and CDR2 were assigned from the germline V gene as SGHRS and YFSETQ. V and J are trimmed by 4 bases and 5 bases, and the gene matches miss 8 bases of the junction. Reading from cysteine to phenylalanine, the CDR3 counts 15 amino acids. Only the CDR3 region is kept as DNA, spanning 45 bases read in frame from base 1.